Below are 3 T cell receptor beta chains sequenced from a single sample in a study of cytomegalovirus exposure and HLA in healthy donors (TCRdb year 2017). The library was produced with the immunoSEQ multiplex PCR assay. For the multiplex PCR, a mixture combining 60 forward primers for TCR Vbeta segments and 13 reverse primers for TCR Jbeta segments was used. Held by TCRdb, this immuneACCESS table contains in-frame sequences only and omits some clones. Under half of the omission traces to an unresolved V gene where checked; the cause of the rest is unknown. The sample contains roughly 200,000 clones, 85% of them found a single time. Of the sample, about 2.5% is held by the ten largest clones. Sequencing was performed on PBMCs. These receptors were obtained from a woman aged 45-65 years in good health and CMV-seronegative.

This chain connects TRBV11-2 to TRBJ2-7; 10 bases match TRBD1. This CDR3 has 18 amino acids. Germline values: CDR1 SGHAT, CDR2 FQNNGV. The J segment lost 0 bases and the V segment lost 3 bases, leaving 11 bases of the junction unmatched. The CDR3 protein is CASSFNRDRGLSSYEQYF. CDR3 in DNA: TGTGCCAGCAGCTTCAACCGGGACAGGGGCCTCAGCTCCTACGAGCAGTACTTC.

The chain carries TRBV10-1 and TRBJ1-6, with D hard to call. The CDR3 totals 12 residues. The V end was cut by 8 bases, the J end by 7 bases, with 9 bases between. Germline lookup yields CDR1 WNHNN and CDR2 SYGVQD (reference sequence). As DNA, the CDR3 is TGCGCCAGCGGTCGGGGAAATTCACCCCTCCACTTT. It codes for CASGRGNSPLHF.

The chain joins TRBV14 to TRBJ2-1; D is undetermined. The V end was cut by 1 base, the J end by 1 base, with 5 bases between. CDR1 is SGHDN and CDR2 is FVKESK in the germline V gene. The CDR3 is made up of 14 amino acids. The chain's CDR3 is CASSQGRSYNEQFF. In DNA form, the CDR3 reads TGTGCCAGCAGCCAAGGGAGATCCTACAATGAGCAGTTCTTC.